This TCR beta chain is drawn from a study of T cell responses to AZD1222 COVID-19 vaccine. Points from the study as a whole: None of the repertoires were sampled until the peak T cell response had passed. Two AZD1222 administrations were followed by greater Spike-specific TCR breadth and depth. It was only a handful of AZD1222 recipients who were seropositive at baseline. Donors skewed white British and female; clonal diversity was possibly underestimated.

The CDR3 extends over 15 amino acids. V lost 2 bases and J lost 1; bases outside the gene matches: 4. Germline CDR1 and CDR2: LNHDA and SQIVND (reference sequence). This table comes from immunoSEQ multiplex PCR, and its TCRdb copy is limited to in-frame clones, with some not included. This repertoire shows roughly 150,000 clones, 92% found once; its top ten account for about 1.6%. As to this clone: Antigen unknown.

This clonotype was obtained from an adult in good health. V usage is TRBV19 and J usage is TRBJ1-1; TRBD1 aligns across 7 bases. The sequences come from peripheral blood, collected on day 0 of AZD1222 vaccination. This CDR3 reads CASSIIRGPNTEAFF. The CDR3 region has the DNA TGTGCCAGTAGTATAATAAGGGGGCCGAACACTGAAGCTTTCTTT. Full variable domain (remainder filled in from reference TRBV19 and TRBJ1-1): DGGITQSPKYLFRKEGQNVTLSCEQNLNHDAMYWYRQDPGQGLRLIYYSQIVNDFQKGDIAEGYSVSREKKESFPLTVTSAQKNPTAFYLCASSIIRGPNTEAFFGQGTRLTVV.